This T cell receptor beta chain was obtained from a study of cytomegalovirus exposure and HLA in healthy donors. The wider study: The 550 to 700 first-cohort repertoires and the roughly 120 validation repertoires shared the same platform, a later analysis reported. General observations from the study: A later analysis found first-cohort TCR clusters tended to co-occur in the 130 or so validation repertoires. It was reported that the classifier diagnosed cytomegalovirus status with high specificity and sensitivity in both the original and validation cohorts. Researchers counted around 180 TCR beta chains as cytomegalovirus-associated.

With regard to this clone: Antigen unknown.

The data were produced by immunoSEQ multiplex PCR, yet TCRdb's version contains in-frame clones alone and is incomplete. The sample lists some 41,000 clones, approximately 93% occurring once. This CDR3 comprises 13 residues. V gave up 7 bases and J gave up 6 bases, with 15 bases separating them. CDR1 and CDR2 from the germline V gene are SEHNR and FQNEAQ (reference sequence). The origin of this receptor is a woman between 18 and 30 years old in good health and CMV-seronegative. Sequenced: PBMCs. This chain links TRBV7-9 with TRBJ1-2; possibly TRBD1 for D (6 bases). The CDR3 DNA reads TGTGCCAGCACCACTGGGGGCAGGGATGGCTACACCTTC. It specifies CASTTGGRDGYTF. Supplemented by reference TRBV7-9 and TRBJ1-2, the full variable domain reads DTGVSQNPRHKITKRGQNVTFRCDPISEHNRLYWYRQTLGQGPEFLTYFQNEAQLEKSRLLSDRFSAERPKGSFSTLEIQRTEQGDSAMYLCASTTGGRDGYTFGSGTRLTVV.